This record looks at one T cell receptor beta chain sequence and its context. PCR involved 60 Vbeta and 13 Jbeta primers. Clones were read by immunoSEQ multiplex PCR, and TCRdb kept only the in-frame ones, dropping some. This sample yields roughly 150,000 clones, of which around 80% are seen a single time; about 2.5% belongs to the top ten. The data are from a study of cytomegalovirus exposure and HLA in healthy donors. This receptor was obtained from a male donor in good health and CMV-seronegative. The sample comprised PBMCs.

CDR3 in DNA: TGTGCCAGCAGCCCCGGGTGGTCGTCTGGCTACACCTTC. Translation: CASSPGWSSGYTF. V and J are TRBV7-2 and TRBJ1-2; the D is unclear. The V gene's germline CDR1 is SGHTA and CDR2 FQGNSA. The V gene lost 5 bases and the J gene lost 7 bases, with 14 bases spanning the gap. The CDR3 runs to 13 residues.